This TCR beta chain was retrieved from a study of blood T cells in healthy people across ages. Notes on the study in general: Leaving the PBMCs unsorted stopped any conclusive comparison of naive versus antigen-experienced cells.

As concerns this clonotype: Its specificity is unknown.

Trimming removed 3 bases from V and 8 bases from J, with 11 bases in between. CDR3 size: 13 residues. Through a sample-barcoded 5' primer and a J-beta primer mix, a second PCR was run for roughly 6 to 11 cycles. Each of the samples gave a minimum of 3 million paired-end reads that contained CDR3. MiXCR, run by TCRdb on the 5' RACE reads, gives a single entry per CDR3 protein. Of over 1,300,000 distinct CDR3 sequences in the sample, approximately 59% were seen once. The rearrangement joins TRBV12-3 or TRBV12-4 to TRBJ2-1; D gene unclear. The sequenced sample consisted of blood. The clonotype originates from a man between 18 and 29 years old in good health. The DNA of the CDR3 is TGTGCCAGCAGTTTCGAAACGGTCTATGAGCAGTTCTTC. As protein: CASSFETVYEQFF.